This entry describes one TCR beta chain. The J segment lost 0 bases and the V segment lost 6 bases, leaving 10 bases of the junction unmatched. The CDR3 is made up of 18 amino acids. Germline V lookup: CDR1 ENHRY, CDR2 SYGVKD. Sequencing was performed with immunoSEQ multiplex PCR; in TCRdb, only in-frame clones are kept and a portion is missing. The sample includes roughly 110,000 clones, around 90% of them seen just once. These data come from a study of blood T cell repertoires in COVID-19. Sequencing used peripheral blood. The chain is built from TRBV10-3 and TRBJ2-3; 12 positions agree with TRBD2. This receptor was obtained from a woman aged 25-40 years with acute or convalescent COVID-19. The CDR3 sequence: CAIRDTSGGSPSTDTQYF. CDR3 in DNA: TGTGCCATCAGGGATACTAGCGGGGGGAGCCCAAGCACAGATACGCAGTATTTT.